This TCR beta chain was profiled in a study of blood T cell repertoires in COVID-19. Study-wide context: The United States, Italy and Spain supplied acute and convalescent COVID-19 samples.

The cohort comprised adults aged 18 to 89 years residing in under 25 US areas. Measured with immunoSEQ multiplex PCR; TCRdb has only the in-frame clones, and not every one. The sample has hundreds of thousands of clones, about 89% seen once; the top ten hold about 1.9%. V was cut by 5 bases and J by 2 bases, with 10 bases left in between. The CDR3 loop spans 13 amino acids. Germline V gene sequence: CDR1 MDHEN, CDR2 SYDVKM. V gene TRBV28 combines with J gene TRBJ2-7, with unresolved D. This receptor was taken from a young woman who had recovered from COVID-19. Sequencing used PBMCs or T cells enriched from blood (not recorded which). CDR3 loop: CASSPPGTYEQYF. In nucleotides, the CDR3 is TGTGCCAGCAGTCCACCGGGTACCTACGAGCAGTACTTC.